Given below is one TCR beta chain in context. The sample is drawn from a study of blood T cell repertoires in COVID-19. Study details: Sample material is recorded as cDNA or gDNA derived from T cells, B-cell-depleted T cells, or PBMCs.

Losses at the gene ends were 5 bases for V and 4 bases for J; bases not matched to a gene: 9. This CDR3 comprises 14 residues. The germline gives CDR1 SQVTM, CDR2 ANQGSEA. Individuals aged 18 to 89 years were recruited from approximately 22 US areas. Participants classified as exposed had met a COVID-19 case within 2 weeks before study entry. Per the original methods: The assay estimated nucleated cells by amplifying reference gene primers. The repertoire was sequenced with immunoSEQ multiplex PCR; TCRdb's copy has only in-frame clones and lacks some. Clonal size and the V and J genes are those of that table, whereas D and trimming came from the DNA. In the table there are about 430,000 clones, about 88% of which are singletons.

The sequence was collected from a woman between 18 and 29 years old who had been exposed to COVID-19. Sequencing was carried out using PBMCs or T cells enriched from blood (not recorded which). This sequence joins TRBV29-1 and TRBJ1-2; 8 nucleotides line up with TRBD1. CDR3 amino acids: CSVTGTGVIYGYTF. CDR3 DNA sequence: TGCAGCGTTACCGGGACAGGAGTAATCTATGGCTACACCTTC.